The text below deals with one TCR beta chain. Antigen: not known. The data were produced by immunoSEQ multiplex PCR, yet TCRdb's version contains in-frame clones alone and is incomplete. Of about 140,000 clones in the sample, 80% were seen once. Germline loops: CDR1 SEHNR, CDR2 FQNEAQ (reference sequence). The CDR3 has 15 residues. V gave up 0 bases and J gave up 7 bases; unmatched junction bases: 1. This sample is part of a study of cytotoxic CD8 clonotypes in ibrutinib-treated CLL. Study-level information: Among the patients, roughly ten presented as relapsed/refractory and approximately 14 as treatment-naive; roughly 17 showed unmutated IGHV. Findings and limits, study-wide: Clonality, elevated at ibrutinib response, dropped back toward baseline at progression. The study found public clonotypes uncommon, contracting or stable on treatment.

The sequence derives from a human donor with chronic lymphocytic leukemia. Sequencing was performed on PBMCs, taken after 36 months of ibrutinib treatment. V gene TRBV7-9 combines with J gene TRBJ1-5, with TRBD1 matching over 12 bases. The CDR3 nucleotides are TGTGCCAGCAGCTTAGCGGGGACAGGGGGCCAGCCCCAGCATTTT. Encoded protein: CASSLAGTGGQPQHF.